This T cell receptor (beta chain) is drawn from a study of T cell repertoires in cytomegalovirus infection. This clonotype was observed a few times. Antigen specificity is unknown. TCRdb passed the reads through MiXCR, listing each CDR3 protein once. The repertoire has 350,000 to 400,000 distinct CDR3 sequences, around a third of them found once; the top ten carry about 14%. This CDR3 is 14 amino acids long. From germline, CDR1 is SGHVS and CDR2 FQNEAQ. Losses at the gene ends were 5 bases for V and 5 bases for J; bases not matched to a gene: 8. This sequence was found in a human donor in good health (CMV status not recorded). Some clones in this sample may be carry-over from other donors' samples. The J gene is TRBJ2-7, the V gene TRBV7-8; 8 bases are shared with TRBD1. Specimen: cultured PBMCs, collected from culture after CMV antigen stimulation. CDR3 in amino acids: CASSETGVDHEQYF. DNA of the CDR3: TGTGCCAGCAGCGAGACAGGGGTTGACCACGAGCAGTACTTC. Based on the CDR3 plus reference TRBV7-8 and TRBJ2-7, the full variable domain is GAGVSQSPRYKVAKRGQDVALRCDPISGHVSLFWYQQALGQGPEFLTYFQNEAQLDKSGLPSDRFFAERPEGSVSTLKIQRTQQEDSAVYLCASSETGVDHEQYFGPGTRLTVT.